This T cell receptor (beta chain) was documented in a study of blood T cell repertoires in COVID-19. Study-level information: Sites in the United States, Italy and Spain provided acute and convalescent COVID-19 samples. T cells, B-cell-depleted T cells, or PBMCs provided the cDNA or gDNA that served as material.

How the authors handled the data: How many nucleated cells were present was estimated from reference gene primer amplification. Repertoires were generated with immunoSEQ multiplex PCR, while TCRdb's copy carries only in-frame clones and drops some. V, J and clone size are taken as reported in that table, and D and trimming were inferred from the DNA itself. The table records tens of thousands of clones, roughly 78% of them present only once. The length of the CDR3 is 16 residues. The V and J ends lost 0 bases and 9 bases, in that order; junction bases with no gene match: 6. The germline CDR1 and CDR2 sequences are SGHTA and FQGNSA.

The J gene is TRBJ2-1, the V gene TRBV7-2, with 12 bases identical to TRBD2. The origin of this receptor is a woman between 70 and 85 years old with acute or convalescent COVID-19. Specimen: peripheral blood. The CDR3 DNA reads as TGTGCCAGCAGCTTAGCCGCTAGCGGGGGGGCGGCTGAGCAGTTCTTC. Translation gives CASSLAASGGAAEQFF.